What follows describes a single T cell receptor beta chain. The data were taken from a study of blood T cell repertoires in COVID-19. Before being deemed recovered, Cohort 3 donors had two negative PCRs, clearance, or symptom resolution. Authors' processing steps: Amplifying reference gene primers gave estimates of nucleated cell counts. Clones were read by immunoSEQ multiplex PCR, and TCRdb kept only the in-frame ones, dropping some. Clonal size and the V and J genes are those of that table, whereas D and trimming came from the DNA. The profile covers approximately 400,000 clones, with 88% appearing a single time and 0.9% to 1.5% taken by the ten largest. The clonotype comes from a woman in her late teens or twenties who had recovered from COVID-19. Input material: PBMCs or T cells enriched from blood (not recorded which).

CDR3 sequence reads: CASSAQTGNQPQHF. The CDR3 DNA reads TGTGCCAGCTCGGCCCAAACAGGGAATCAGCCCCAGCATTTT. The V gene is TRBV18, the J gene TRBJ1-5; weak D call: TRBD1 (6 bases). The V end was cut by 6 bases, the J end by 4 bases, with 13 bases between. The CDR3 covers 14 residues. CDR1 and CDR2 (germline): KGHSH, LQKENI.